This TCR beta chain stems from a study of response to subunit inactivated influenza vaccine. V dropped 4 bases and J dropped 8; count of bases not matched to a gene: 6. The length of the CDR3 is 13 residues. Germline CDR1 and CDR2: SGHRS and YFSETQ. Study conclusions and caveats: Authors suggested seasonal influenza vaccinations each recruit few new T cells.

TCRdb called the RT-PCR reads again in MiXCR, with one record for every CDR3 protein. The sample gives over 150,000 distinct CDR3 sequences, over 13% of which show up once; approximately 27% is in the top ten. As for this clonotype: Antigen specificity is unknown.

Specimen: CD8+ T cells sorted from PBMCs, collected roughly 5 days after vaccination. The sequence came from a man aged 50 to 59 who received an inactivated influenza vaccine. This chain links TRBV5-1 with TRBJ2-1; TRBD1 matches 7 bases. The CDR3 loop reads CASSPVGGYEQFF. The DNA for the CDR3 is TGCGCCAGCAGCCCCGTAGGGGGCTATGAGCAGTTCTTC.